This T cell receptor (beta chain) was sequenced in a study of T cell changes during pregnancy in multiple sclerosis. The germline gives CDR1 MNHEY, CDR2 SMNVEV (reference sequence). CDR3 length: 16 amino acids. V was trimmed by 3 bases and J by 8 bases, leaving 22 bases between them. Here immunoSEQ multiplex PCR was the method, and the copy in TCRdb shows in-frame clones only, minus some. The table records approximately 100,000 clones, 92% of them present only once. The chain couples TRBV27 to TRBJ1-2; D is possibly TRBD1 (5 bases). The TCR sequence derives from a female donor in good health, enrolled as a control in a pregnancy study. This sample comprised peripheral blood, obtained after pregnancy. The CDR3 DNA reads TGTGCCAGCAGTTTTCTTTCGGCCCGCCGGGCAGGGGGCTACACCTTC. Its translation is CASSFLSARRAGGYTF.